This TCR beta chain was identified in a study of cytomegalovirus exposure and HLA in healthy donors. The V gene's germline CDR1 is SGHVS and CDR2 FQNEAQ. J lost 7 bases, V lost 4 bases, and 7 bases had no gene match. The CDR3 is 16 amino acids. Repertoires were generated with immunoSEQ multiplex PCR, while TCRdb's copy carries only in-frame clones and drops some. This table holds 150,000 to 200,000 clones, 85% found once. The TCR sequence derives from a man under 40 in good health and CMV-seropositive. The gene calls are TRBV7-8 and TRBJ2-1, with TRBD2 matching over 13 bases. Material for sequencing was PBMCs. The CDR3 loop reads CASSSSTSGGTNEQFF. The CDR3, as DNA: TGTGCCAGCAGCTCGTCGACTAGCGGGGGGACGAATGAGCAGTTCTTC.